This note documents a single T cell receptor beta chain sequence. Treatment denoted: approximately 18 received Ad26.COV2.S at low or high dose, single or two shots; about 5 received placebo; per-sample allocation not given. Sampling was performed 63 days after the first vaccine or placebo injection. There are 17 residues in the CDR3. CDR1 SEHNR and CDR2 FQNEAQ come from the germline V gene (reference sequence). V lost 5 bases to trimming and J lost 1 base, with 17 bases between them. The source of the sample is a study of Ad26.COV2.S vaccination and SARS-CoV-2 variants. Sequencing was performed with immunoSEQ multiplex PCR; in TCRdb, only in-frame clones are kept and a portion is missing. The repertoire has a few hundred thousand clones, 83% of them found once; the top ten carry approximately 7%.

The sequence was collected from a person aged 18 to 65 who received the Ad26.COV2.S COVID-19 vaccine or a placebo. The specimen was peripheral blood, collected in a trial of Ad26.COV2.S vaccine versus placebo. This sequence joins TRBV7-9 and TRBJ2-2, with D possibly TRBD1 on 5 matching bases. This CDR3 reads CASSGPRDKGNTGELFF. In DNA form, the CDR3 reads TGTGCCAGCAGCGGCCCCAGGGATAAGGGGAACACCGGGGAGCTGTTTTTT.